The next 10 T cell receptor beta chains were all read from a single sample in a study of CD4 T cells in relation to SARS-CoV-2 and coronaviruses. The table came from immunoSEQ multiplex PCR; TCRdb's copy has only in-frame clones and leaves some out. The sample has about 36,000 clones, about 86% seen once. These receptors have no known antigen. Sample: naive CD4+ T cells from PBMCs, cultured in vitro. Subset specified: naive CD4+ T cells isolated by negative enrichment. Every receptor here comes from an adult with COVID-19.

The chain carries TRBV5-1 and TRBJ2-1; 9 bases are shared with TRBD1. Trimming cost V 4 bases and J 5 bases; bases outside gene matches: 10. Germline values: CDR1 SGHRS, CDR2 YFSETQ. The CDR3 loop spans 16 amino acids. This chain's CDR3 is CASSPRPGQGNNEQFF. The CDR3 DNA reads TGCGCCAGCAGCCCGCGACCGGGACAGGGTAACAATGAGCAGTTCTTC.

The gene calls are TRBV7-3 and TRBJ2-3; 9 bases are a match to TRBD2. V dropped 2 bases and J dropped 6; count of bases not matched to a gene: 3. CDR3 length: 14 amino acids. CDR1 is SGHTA and CDR2 is FQGTGA in the germline V gene. The DNA of the CDR3 is TGTGCCAGCAGCTTAGGGACTAGCTCCGATACGCAGTATTTT. Its protein is CASSLGTSSDTQYF.

This chain uses TRBV5-1 with TRBJ2-5, with D unresolved. The CDR3 spans 13 residues. V lost 0 bases, J lost 5 bases, and 8 bases lay in between. CDR1 is SGHRS and CDR2 is YFSETQ in the germline V gene. CDR3 nucleotides: TGCGCCAGCAGCTTGGTGGTGTCGGAGACCCAGTACTTC. Amino acid sequence: CASSLVVSETQYF.

The CDR3 DNA sequence: TGCGCCAGCAGTCGTGAGACAGGGGCCTACGAGCAGTACTTC. Protein sequence: CASSRETGAYEQYF. The genes are TRBV5-1 and TRBJ2-7; 8 positions match TRBD1. Germline trimming cut 5 bases from V and 2 bases from J; bases unmatched to any gene: 6. Germline V gene sequence: CDR1 SGHRS, CDR2 YFSETQ. The CDR3 runs to 14 residues.

This clone was seen only once. The rearrangement links TRBV5-1 to TRBJ2-7; D gene unclear. The germline CDR1 and CDR2 sequences are SGHRS and YFSETQ. CDR3 length: 15 amino acids. Trimming pared 4 bases from V and 2 bases from J, leaving 16 bases between. The CDR3: CASSPGPVAPYEQYF. In DNA, the CDR3 is TGCGCCAGCAGCCCAGGCCCGGTGGCCCCCTACGAGCAGTACTTC.

The genes are TRBV14 and TRBJ2-1; 8 nucleotides match TRBD2. CDR1 is SGHDN and CDR2 is FVKESK in the germline V gene. With 3 bases clipped from V and 2 bases from J, the junction kept 9 bases outside the gene matches. This CDR3 spans 17 amino acids. The CDR3 sequence: CASSHSTLAGPYNEQFF. CDR3 bases: TGTGCCAGCAGCCACTCCACTTTAGCGGGACCCTACAATGAGCAGTTCTTC.

V gene TRBV30 combines with J gene TRBJ2-1; a possible D gene is TRBD1 (7 bases). The V gene's germline CDR1 is GTSNPN and CDR2 SVGIG (reference sequence). V was clipped by 2 bases and J by 3 bases, with 23 bases between them. The CDR3 length is 18 residues. CDR3 region: CAWSQGGFLRGHYNEQFF. The CDR3 DNA follows: TGTGCCTGGAGTCAGGGGGGATTTTTGCGAGGGCACTACAATGAGCAGTTCTTC.

The V call is TRBV9, the J call TRBJ2-1; D perhaps matches TRBD1 (6 bases). Germline-derived CDR1 and CDR2 are SGDLS and YYNGEE. V was pared by 0 bases and J by 5 bases, with 15 bases between. The CDR3 runs 16 residues. In nucleotides, the CDR3 is TGTGCCAGCAGCGTAGCTTGGGCAGGGGAAAACAATGAGCAGTTCTTC. This sequence encodes CASSVAWAGENNEQFF.

The V gene is TRBV4-3, the J gene TRBJ2-7, with 9 bases fitting TRBD1. Trimming took 4 bases from V and 4 from J; bases not matched to a gene: 8. The CDR3 length is 15 residues. CDR1 and CDR2 (germline): LGHNA, YSLEER. The CDR3 is CASSLSTGGTYEQYF. The CDR3, as DNA: TGCGCCAGCAGCCTATCGACAGGGGGGACGTACGAGCAGTACTTC.

The sample holds one count of this clone. The V and J genes are TRBV18 and TRBJ1-2; D is ambiguous. The CDR3 is 12 residues long. Between the trimmed V and J ends, which lost 6 bases and 8 bases, there was a span of 13 bases. Germline V CDR1 and CDR2: KGHSH, LQKENI. For the CDR3, the DNA is TGTGCCAGCTCCCCGCCGATTGGGGGCTACACCTTC. It yields the protein CASSPPIGGYTF. Looking up the rest from reference TRBV18 and TRBJ1-2 gives the full variable domain: NAGVMQNPRHLVRRRGQEARLRCSPMKGHSHVYWYRQLPEEGLKFMVYLQKENIIDESGMPKERFSAEFPKEGPSILRIQQVVRGDSAAYFCASSPPIGGYTFGSGTRLTVV.